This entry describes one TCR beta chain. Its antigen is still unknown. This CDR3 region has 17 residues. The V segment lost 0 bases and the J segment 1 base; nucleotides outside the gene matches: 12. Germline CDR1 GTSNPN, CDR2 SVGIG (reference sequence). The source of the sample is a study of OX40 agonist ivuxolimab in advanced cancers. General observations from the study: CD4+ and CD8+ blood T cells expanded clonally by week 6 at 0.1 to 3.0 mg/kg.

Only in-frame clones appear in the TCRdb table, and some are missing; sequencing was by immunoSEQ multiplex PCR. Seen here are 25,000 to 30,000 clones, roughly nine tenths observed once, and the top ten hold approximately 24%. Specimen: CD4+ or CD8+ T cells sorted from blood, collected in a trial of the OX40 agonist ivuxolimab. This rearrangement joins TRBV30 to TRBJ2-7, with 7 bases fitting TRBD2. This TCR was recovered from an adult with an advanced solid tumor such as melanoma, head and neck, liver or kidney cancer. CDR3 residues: CAWSVTLAGRRSYEQYF. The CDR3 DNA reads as TGTGCCTGGAGTGTAACGTTAGCGGGTCGTCGATCCTACGAGCAGTACTTC.